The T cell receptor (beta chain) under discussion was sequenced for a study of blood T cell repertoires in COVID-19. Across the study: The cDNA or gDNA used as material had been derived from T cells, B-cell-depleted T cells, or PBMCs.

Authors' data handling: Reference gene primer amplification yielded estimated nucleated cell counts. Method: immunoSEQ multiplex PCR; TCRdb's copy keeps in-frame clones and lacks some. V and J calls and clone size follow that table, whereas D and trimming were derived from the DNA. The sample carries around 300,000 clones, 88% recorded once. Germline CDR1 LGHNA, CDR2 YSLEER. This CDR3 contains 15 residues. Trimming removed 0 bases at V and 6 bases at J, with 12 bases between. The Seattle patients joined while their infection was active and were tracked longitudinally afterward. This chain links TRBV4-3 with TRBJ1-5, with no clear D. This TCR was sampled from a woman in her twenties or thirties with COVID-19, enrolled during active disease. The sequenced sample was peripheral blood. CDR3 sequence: CASSQDRGGAQPQHF. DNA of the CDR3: TGCGCCAGCAGCCAAGATCGAGGAGGCGCTCAGCCCCAGCATTTT.